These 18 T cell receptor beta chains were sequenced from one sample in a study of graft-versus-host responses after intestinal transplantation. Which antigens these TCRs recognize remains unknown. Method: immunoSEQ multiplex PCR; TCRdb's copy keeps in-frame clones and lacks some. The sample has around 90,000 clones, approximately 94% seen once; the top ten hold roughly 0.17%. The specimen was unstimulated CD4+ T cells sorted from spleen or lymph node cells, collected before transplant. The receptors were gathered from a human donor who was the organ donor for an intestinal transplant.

CDR3 protein: CASSPATQNTEAFF. The CDR3 nucleotides are TGTGCCAGCAGCCCAGCTACGCAGAACACTGAAGCTTTCTTT. V gene TRBV7-9 combines with J gene TRBJ1-1, with D uncertain. The CDR3 is 14 residues long. Germline values: CDR1 SEHNR, CDR2 FQNEAQ (reference sequence). With 5 bases removed from V and 1 base from J, the gap between germline ends came to 11 bases.

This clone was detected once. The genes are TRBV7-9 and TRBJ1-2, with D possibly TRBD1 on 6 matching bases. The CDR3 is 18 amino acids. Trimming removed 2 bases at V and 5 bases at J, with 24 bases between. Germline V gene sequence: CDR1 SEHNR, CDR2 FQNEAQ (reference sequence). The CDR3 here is CASSLLTSTGASEYGYTF. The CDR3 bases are TGTGCCAGCAGCTTATTGACGTCTACGGGGGCTTCTGAGTATGGCTACACCTTC.

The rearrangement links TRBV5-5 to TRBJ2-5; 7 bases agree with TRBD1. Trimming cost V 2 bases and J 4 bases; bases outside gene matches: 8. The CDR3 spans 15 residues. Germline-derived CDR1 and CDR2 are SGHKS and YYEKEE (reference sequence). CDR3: CASSFGTATGETQYF. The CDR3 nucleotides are TGTGCCAGCAGCTTCGGGACAGCTACAGGAGAGACCCAGTACTTC.

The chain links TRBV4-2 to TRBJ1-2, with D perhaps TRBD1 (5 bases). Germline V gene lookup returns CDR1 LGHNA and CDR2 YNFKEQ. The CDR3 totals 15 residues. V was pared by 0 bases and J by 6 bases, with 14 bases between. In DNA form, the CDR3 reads TGTGCCAGCAGCCAAGATGGGACGGACGAACATGGCTACACCTTC. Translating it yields CASSQDGTDEHGYTF.

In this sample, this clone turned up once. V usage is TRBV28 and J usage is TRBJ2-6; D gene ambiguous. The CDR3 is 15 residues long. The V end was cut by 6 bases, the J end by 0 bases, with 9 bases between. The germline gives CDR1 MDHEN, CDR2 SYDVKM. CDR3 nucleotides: TGTGCCAGCAGCCGTGACGGCTCTGGGGCCAACGTCCTGACTTTC. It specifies CASSRDGSGANVLTF. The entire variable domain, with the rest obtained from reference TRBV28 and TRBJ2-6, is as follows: DVKVTQSSRYLVKRTGEKVFLECVQDMDHENMFWYRQDPGLGLRLIYFSYDVKMKEKGDIPEGYSVSREKKERFSLILESASTNQTSMYLCASSRDGSGANVLTFGAGSRLTVL.

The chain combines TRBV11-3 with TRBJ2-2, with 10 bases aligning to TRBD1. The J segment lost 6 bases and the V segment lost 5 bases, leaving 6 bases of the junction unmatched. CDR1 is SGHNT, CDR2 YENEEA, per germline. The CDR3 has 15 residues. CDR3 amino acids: CASSHTGTGAGELFF. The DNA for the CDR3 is TGTGCCAGCAGCCATACCGGGACAGGGGCCGGGGAGCTGTTTTTT.

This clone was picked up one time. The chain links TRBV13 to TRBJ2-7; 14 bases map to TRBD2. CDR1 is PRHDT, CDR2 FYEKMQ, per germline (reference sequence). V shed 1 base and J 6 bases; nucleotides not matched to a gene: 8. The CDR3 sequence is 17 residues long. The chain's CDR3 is CASSLVAGTSGGGEQYF. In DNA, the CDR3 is TGTGCCAGCAGCTTAGTCGCGGGGACTAGCGGGGGTGGCGAGCAGTACTTC.

CDR3 nucleotide sequence: TGTGCCAGCAGCTTGGAAGGCGTAGCGGTCCGTGAGCAGTACTTC. Its protein product is CASSLEGVAVREQYF. V is TRBV5-4 and J is TRBJ2-7, with D maybe TRBD2 (6 bases). Germline V lookup: CDR1 SGHNT, CDR2 YYREEE (reference sequence). This CDR3 spans 15 amino acids. V was trimmed by 0 bases and J by 7 bases, leaving 17 bases between them.

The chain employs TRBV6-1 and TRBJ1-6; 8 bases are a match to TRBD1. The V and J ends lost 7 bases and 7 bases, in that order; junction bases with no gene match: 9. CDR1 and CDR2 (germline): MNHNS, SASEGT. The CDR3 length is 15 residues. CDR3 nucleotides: TGTGCCAGCATCTCGGACAGGGCCGTAAATTCACCCCTCCACTTT. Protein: CASISDRAVNSPLHF.

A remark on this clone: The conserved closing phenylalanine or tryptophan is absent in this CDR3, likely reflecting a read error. This chain's CDR3 is CASSVEGLNSPLHL. Written as DNA, the CDR3 is TGTGCCAGCAGCGTAGAGGGTCTTAATTCACCCCTCCACCTT. This chain links TRBV9 with TRBJ1-6, with unresolved D. Germline assignment: CDR1 SGDLS and CDR2 YYNGEE. This CDR3 spans 14 amino acids. V was clipped by 0 bases and J by 6 bases, with 7 bases between them.

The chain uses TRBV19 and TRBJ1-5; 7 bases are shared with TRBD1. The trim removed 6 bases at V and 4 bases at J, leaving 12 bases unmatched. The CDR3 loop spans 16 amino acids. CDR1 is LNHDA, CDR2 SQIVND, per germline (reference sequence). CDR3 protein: CASSLQGQTHNQPQHF. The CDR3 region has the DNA TGTGCCAGTAGCCTTCAGGGACAGACCCATAATCAGCCCCAGCATTTT.

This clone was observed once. This CDR3 reads CASSLGGLLETQYF. The CDR3 DNA follows: TGTGCCAGCAGTTTAGGGGGACTCCTGGAGACCCAGTACTTC. The V call is TRBV28, the J call TRBJ2-5, with a tentative D call TRBD2 (6 bases). The CDR3 covers 14 residues. The V gene's germline CDR1 is MDHEN and CDR2 SYDVKM. The V and J ends lost 2 bases and 5 bases respectively, with 12 bases between them.

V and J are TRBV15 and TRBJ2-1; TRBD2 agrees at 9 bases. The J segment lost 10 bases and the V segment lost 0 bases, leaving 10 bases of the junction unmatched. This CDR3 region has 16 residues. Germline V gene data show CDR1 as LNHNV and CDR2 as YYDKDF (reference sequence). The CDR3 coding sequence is TGTGCCACCAGCAGAGATGGGACTAGCCGATTTATGGAGCAGTTCTTC. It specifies CATSRDGTSRFMEQFF.

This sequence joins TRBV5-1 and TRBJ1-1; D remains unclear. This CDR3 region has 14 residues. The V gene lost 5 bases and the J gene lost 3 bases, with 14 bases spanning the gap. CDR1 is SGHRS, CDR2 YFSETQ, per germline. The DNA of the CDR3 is TGCGCCAGCAGTCTGGAGGGAAGGGACACTGAAGCTTTCTTT. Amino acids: CASSLEGRDTEAFF.

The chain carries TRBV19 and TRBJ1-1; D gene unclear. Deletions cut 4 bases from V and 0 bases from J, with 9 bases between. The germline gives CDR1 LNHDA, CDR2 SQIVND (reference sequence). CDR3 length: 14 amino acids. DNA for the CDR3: TGTGCCAGTAGTAAATCAGGCATGAACACTGAAGCTTTCTTT. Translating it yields CASSKSGMNTEAFF.

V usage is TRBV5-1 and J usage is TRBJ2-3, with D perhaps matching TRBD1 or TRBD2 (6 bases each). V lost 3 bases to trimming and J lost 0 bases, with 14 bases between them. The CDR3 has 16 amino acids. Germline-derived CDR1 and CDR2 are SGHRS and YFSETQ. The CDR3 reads CASSYRTGASTDTQYF. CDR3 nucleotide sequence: TGCGCCAGCAGCTACCGCACGGGGGCTAGCACAGATACGCAGTATTTT. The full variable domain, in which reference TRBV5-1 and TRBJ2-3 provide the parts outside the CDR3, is KAGVTQTPRYLIKTRGQQVTLSCSPISGHRSVSWYQQTPGQGLQFLFEYFSETQRNKGNFPGRFSGRQFSNSRSEMNVSTLELGDSALYLCASSYRTGASTDTQYFGPGTRLTVL.

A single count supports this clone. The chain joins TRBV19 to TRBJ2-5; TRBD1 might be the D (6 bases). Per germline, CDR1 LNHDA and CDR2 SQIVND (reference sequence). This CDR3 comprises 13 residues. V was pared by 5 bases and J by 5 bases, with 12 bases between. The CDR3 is CASSSTGQETQYF. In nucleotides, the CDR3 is TGTGCCAGTAGTTCAACAGGGCAGGAGACCCAGTACTTC.

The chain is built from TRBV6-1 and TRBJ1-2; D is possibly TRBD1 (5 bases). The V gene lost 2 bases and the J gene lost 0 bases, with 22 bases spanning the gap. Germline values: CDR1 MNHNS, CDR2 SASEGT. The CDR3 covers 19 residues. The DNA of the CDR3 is TGTGCCAGCAGTGAAATTCGGTGGGCAGGGCCAGATTCTAACTATGGCTACACCTTC. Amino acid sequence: CASSEIRWAGPDSNYGYTF.